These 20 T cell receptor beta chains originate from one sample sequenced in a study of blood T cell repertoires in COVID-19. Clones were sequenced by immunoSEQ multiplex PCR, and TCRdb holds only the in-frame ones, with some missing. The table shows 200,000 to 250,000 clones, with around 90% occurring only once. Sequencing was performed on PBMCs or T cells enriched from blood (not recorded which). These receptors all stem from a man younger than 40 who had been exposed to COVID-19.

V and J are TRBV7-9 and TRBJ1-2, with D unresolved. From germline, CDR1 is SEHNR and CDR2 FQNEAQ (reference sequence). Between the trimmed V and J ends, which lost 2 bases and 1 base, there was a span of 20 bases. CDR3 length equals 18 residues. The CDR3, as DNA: TGTGCCAGCAGCTTAATTCCCTTCGGTACTAGGGTTAACTATGGCTACACCTTC. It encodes CASSLIPFGTRVNYGYTF.

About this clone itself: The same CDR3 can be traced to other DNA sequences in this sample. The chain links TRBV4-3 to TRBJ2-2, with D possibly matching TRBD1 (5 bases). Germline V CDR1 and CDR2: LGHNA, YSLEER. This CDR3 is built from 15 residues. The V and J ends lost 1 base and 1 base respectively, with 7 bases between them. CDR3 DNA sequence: TGCGCCAGCAGCCAAGGGGGCTTGAACACCGGGGAGCTGTTTTTT. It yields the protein CASSQGGLNTGELFF.

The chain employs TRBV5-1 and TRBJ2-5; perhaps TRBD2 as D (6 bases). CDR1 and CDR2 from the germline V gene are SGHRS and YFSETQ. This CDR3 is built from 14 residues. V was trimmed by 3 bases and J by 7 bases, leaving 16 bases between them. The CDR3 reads CASSWDSTIGTQYF. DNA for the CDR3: TGCGCCAGCAGCTGGGACTCTACGATAGGGACCCAGTACTTC.

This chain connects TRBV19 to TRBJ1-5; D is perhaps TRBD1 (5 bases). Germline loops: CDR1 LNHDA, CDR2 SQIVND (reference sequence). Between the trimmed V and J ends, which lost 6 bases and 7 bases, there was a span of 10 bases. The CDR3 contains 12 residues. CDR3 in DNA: TGTGCCAGTAGGCAGGGTCGCCAGCCCCAGCATTTT. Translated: CASRQGRQPQHF.

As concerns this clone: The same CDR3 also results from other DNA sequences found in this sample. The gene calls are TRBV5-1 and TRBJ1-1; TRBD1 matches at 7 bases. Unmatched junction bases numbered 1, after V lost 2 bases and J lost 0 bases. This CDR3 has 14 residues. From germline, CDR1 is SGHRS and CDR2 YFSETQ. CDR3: CASSFGTVNTEAFF. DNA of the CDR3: TGCGCCAGCAGCTTCGGGACAGTGAACACTGAAGCTTTCTTT.

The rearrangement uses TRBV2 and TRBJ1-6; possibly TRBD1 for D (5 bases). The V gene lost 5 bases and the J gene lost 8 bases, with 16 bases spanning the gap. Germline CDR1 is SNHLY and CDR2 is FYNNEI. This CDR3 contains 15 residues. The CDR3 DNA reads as TGTGCCAGCAGTCTCCAGCAGGGATGGTATTCACCCCTCCACTTT. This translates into CASSLQQGWYSPLHF.

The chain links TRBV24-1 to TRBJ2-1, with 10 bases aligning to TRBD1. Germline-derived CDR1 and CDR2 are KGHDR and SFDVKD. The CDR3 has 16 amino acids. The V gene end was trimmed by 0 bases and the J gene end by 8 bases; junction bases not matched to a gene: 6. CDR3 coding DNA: TGTGCCACCAGTGATTTGGGAGGGACAGGGGTGGATGAGCAGTTCTTC. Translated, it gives CATSDLGGTGVDEQFF.

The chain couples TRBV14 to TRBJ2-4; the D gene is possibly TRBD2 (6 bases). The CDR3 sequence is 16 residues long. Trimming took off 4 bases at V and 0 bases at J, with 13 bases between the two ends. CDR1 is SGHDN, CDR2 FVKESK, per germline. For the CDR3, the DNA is TGTGCCAGCAGCCCCCAGTTGGGGGGAGCCAAAAACATTCAGTACTTC. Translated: CASSPQLGGAKNIQYF.

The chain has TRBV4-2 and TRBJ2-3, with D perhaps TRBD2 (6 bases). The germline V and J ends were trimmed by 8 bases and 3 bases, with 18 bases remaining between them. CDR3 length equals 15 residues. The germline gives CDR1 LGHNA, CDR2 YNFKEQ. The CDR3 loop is CASESGDAGTDTQYF. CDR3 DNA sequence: TGTGCCAGCGAAAGTGGGGACGCGGGGACAGATACGCAGTATTTT.

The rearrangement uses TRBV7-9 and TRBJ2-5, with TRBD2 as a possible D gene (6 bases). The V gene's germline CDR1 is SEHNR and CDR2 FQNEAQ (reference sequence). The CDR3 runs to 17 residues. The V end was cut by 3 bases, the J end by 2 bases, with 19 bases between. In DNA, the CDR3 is TGTGCCAGCAGCTTGTGGGGGGTGGAACAAGAACAAGAGACCCAGTACTTC. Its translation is CASSLWGVEQEQETQYF.

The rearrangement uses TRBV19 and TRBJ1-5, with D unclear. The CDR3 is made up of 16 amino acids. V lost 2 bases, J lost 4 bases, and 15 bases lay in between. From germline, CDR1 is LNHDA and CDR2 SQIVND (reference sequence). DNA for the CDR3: TGTGCCAGTAGTATATTTGGCGGTAGATGGAATCAGCCCCAGCATTTT. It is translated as CASSIFGGRWNQPQHF. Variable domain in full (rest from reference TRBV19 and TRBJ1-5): DGGITQSPKYLFRKEGQNVTLSCEQNLNHDAMYWYRQDPGQGLRLIYYSQIVNDFQKGDIAEGYSVSREKKESFPLTVTSAQKNPTAFYLCASSIFGGRWNQPQHFGDGTRLSIL.

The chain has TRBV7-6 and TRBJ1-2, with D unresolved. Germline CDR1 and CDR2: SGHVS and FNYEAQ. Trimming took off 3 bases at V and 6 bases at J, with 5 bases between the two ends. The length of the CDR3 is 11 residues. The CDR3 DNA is TGTGCCAGCAGCTTCAGTGATGGCTACACCTTC. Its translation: CASSFSDGYTF.

The CDR3 here is CASGLGNTGAGNTIYF. The CDR3 DNA is TGTGCTAGTGGTTTGGGGAACACAGGGGCGGGAAACACCATATATTTT. The chain is built from TRBV12-5 and TRBJ1-3; 7 positions match TRBD1. This CDR3 is 16 amino acids long. The V and J ends lost 1 base and 4 bases, in that order; junction bases with no gene match: 7. Germline assignment: CDR1 LGHNT and CDR2 FRNRAP. Full variable domain (outside the CDR3, taken from reference TRBV12-5 and TRBJ1-3): DARVTQTPRHKVTEMGQEVTMRCQPILGHNTVFWYRQTMMQGLELLAYFRNRAPLDDSGMPKDRFSAEMPDATLATLKIQPSEPRDSAVYFCASGLGNTGAGNTIYFGEGSWLTVV.

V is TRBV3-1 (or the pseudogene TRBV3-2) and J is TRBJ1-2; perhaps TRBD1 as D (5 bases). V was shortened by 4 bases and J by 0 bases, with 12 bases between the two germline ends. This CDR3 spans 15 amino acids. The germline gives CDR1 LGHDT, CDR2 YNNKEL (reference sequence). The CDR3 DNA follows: TGTGCCAGCAGCCTCACGGGGGTAGCTAACTATGGCTACACCTTC. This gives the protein CASSLTGVANYGYTF.

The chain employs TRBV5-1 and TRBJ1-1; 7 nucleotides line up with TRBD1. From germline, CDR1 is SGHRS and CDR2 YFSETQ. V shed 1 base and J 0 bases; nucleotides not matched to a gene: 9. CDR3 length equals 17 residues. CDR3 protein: CASSLQPQGGMNTEAFF. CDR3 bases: TGCGCCAGCAGCTTGCAACCGCAGGGGGGAATGAACACTGAAGCTTTCTTT. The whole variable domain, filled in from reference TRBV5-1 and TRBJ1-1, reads KAGVTQTPRYLIKTRGQQVTLSCSPISGHRSVSWYQQTPGQGLQFLFEYFSETQRNKGNFPGRFSGRQFSNSRSEMNVSTLELGDSALYLCASSLQPQGGMNTEAFFGQGTRLTVV.

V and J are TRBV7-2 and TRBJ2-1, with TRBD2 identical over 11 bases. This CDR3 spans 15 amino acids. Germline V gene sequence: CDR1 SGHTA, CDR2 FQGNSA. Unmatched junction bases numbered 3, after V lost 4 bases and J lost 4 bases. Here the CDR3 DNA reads TGTGCCAGCAGCTCCACTAGCGGGGGTTACAATGAGCAGTTCTTC. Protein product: CASSSTSGGYNEQFF.

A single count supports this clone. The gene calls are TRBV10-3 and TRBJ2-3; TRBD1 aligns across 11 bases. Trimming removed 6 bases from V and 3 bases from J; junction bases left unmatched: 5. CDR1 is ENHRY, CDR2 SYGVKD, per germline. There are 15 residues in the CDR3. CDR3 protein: CAISGGTGGTDTQYF. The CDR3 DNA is TGTGCCATCAGCGGGGGGACAGGGGGAACAGATACGCAGTATTTT.

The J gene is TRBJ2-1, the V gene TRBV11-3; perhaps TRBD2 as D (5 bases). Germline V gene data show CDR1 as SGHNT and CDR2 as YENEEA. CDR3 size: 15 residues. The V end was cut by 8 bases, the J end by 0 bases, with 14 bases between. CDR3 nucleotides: TGTGCCAGCTCCCCGGGAATGAGCTCCTACAATGAGCAGTTCTTC. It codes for CASSPGMSSYNEQFF.

The CDR3 spells CASSYGPRGMNEQFF. The CDR3 DNA reads TGTGCCAGCAGTTACGGCCCTAGGGGGATGAATGAGCAGTTCTTC. This chain uses TRBV6-5 with TRBJ2-1; weak D call: TRBD1 (6 bases). The CDR3 is 15 amino acids. Trimming shortened V by 2 bases and J by 7 bases, and 15 bases separated the two germline ends. CDR1 and CDR2 from the germline V gene are MNHEY and SVGAGI.

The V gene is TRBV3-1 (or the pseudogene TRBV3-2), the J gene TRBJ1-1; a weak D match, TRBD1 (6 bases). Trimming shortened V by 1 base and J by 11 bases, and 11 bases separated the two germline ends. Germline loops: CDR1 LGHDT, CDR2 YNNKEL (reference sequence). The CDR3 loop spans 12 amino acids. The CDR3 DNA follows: TGTGCCAGCAGCCAAGGTCGGCAGGGGGCTTTCTTT. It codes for CASSQGRQGAFF.